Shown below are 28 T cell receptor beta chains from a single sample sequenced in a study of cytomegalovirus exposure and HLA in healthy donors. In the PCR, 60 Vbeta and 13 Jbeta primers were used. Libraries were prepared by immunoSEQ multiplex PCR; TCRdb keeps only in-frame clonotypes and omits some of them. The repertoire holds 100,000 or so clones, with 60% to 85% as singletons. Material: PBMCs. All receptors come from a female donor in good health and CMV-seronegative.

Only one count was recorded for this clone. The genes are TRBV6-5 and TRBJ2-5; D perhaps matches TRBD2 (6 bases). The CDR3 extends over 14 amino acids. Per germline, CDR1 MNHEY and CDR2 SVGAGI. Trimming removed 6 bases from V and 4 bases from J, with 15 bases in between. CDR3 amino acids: CASRRWGEAETQYF. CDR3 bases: TGTGCCAGCAGGCGCTGGGGGGAGGCAGAGACCCAGTACTTC.

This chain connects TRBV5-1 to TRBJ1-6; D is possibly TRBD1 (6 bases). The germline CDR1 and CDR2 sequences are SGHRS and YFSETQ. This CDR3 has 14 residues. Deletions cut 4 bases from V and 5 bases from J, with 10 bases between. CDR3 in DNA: TGCGCCAGCAGCGTCCGACAGGATAATTCACCCCTCCACTTT. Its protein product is CASSVRQDNSPLHF. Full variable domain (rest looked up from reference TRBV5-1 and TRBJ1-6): KAGVTQTPRYLIKTRGQQVTLSCSPISGHRSVSWYQQTPGQGLQFLFEYFSETQRNKGNFPGRFSGRQFSNSRSEMNVSTLELGDSALYLCASSVRQDNSPLHFGNGTRLTVT.

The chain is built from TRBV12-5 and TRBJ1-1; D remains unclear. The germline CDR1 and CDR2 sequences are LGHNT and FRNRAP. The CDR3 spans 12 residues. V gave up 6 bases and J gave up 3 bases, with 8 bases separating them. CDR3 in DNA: TGTGCTAGTGGCCAACAGTACACTGAAGCTTTCTTT. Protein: CASGQQYTEAFF.

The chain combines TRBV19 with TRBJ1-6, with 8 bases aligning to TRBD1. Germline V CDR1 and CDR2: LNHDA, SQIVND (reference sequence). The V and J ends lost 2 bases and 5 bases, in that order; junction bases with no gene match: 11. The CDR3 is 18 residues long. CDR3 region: CASSIIAGGDGHNSPLHF. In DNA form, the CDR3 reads TGTGCCAGTAGTATAATAGCAGGGGGCGATGGCCATAATTCACCCCTCCACTTT.

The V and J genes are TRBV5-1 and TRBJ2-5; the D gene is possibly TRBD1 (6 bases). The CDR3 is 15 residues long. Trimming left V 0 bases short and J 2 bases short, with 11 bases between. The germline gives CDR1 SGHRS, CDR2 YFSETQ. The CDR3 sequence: CASSLATGRQETQYF. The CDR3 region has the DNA TGCGCCAGCAGCTTGGCCACAGGGCGGCAAGAGACCCAGTACTTC.

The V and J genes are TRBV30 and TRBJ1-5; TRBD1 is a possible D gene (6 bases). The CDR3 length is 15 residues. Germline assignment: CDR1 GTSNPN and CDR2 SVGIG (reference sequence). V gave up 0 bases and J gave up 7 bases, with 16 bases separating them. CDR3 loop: CAWSVRGGVGQPQHF. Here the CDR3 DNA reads TGTGCCTGGAGTGTACGAGGGGGAGTCGGACAGCCCCAGCATTTT.

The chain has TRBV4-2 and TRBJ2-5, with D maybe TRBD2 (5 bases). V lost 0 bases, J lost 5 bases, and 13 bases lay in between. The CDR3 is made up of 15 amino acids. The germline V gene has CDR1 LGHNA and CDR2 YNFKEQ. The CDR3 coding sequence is TGTGCCAGCAGCCAAGAAGAAGGGAGAGAGGAGACCCAGTACTTC. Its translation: CASSQEEGREETQYF.

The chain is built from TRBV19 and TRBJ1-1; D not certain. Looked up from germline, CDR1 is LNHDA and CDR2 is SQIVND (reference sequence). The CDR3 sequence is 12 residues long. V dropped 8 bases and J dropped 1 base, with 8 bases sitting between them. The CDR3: CASGERNTEAFF. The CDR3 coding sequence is TGTGCCAGTGGAGAGAGGAACACTGAAGCTTTCTTT. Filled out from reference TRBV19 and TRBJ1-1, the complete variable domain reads DGGITQSPKYLFRKEGQNVTLSCEQNLNHDAMYWYRQDPGQGLRLIYYSQIVNDFQKGDIAEGYSVSREKKESFPLTVTSAQKNPTAFYLCASGERNTEAFFGQGTRLTVV.

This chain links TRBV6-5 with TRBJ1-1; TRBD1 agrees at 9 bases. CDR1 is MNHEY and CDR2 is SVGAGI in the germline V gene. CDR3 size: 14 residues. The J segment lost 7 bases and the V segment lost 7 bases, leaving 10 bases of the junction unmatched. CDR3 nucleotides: TGTGCCAGCACCCACCGGGACAGGGCGAGTGAAGCTTTCTTT. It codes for CASTHRDRASEAFF.

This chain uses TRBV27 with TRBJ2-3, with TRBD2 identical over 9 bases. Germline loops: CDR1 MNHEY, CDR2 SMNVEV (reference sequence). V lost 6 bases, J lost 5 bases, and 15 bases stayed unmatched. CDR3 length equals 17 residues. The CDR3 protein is CASRAITPGLARDTQYF. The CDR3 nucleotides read TGTGCCAGCAGAGCGATTACACCGGGACTAGCCCGAGATACGCAGTATTTT.

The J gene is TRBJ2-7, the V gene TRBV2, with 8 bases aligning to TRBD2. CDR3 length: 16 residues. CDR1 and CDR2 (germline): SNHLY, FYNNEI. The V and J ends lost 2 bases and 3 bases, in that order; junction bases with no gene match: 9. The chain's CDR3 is CASSELNGGAFYEQYF. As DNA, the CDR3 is TGTGCCAGCAGTGAATTGAACGGGGGGGCCTTCTACGAGCAGTACTTC. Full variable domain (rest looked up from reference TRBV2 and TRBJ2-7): EPEVTQTPSHQVTQMGQEVILRCVPISNHLYFYWYRQILGQKVEFLVSFYNNEISEKSEIFDDQFSVERPDGSNFTLKIRSTKLEDSAMYFCASSELNGGAFYEQYFGPGTRLTVT.

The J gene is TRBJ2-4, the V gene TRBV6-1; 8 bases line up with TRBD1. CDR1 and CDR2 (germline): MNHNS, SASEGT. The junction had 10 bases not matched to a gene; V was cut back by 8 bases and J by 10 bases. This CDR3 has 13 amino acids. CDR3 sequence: CASLTGTGVIQYF. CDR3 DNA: TGTGCCAGCTTAACCGGGACAGGTGTGATTCAGTACTTC.

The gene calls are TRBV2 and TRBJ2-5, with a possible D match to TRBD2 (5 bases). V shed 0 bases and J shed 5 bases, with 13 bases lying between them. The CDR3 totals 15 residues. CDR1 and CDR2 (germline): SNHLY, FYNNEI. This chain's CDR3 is CASSEALVGVETQYF. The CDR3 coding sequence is TGTGCCAGCAGTGAAGCCCTAGTGGGAGTCGAGACCCAGTACTTC.

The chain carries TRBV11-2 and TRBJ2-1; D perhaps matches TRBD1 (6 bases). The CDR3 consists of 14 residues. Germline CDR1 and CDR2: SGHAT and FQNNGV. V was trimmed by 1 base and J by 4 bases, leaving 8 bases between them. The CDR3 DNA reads TGTGCCAGCAGCTTAGCTAGGGGGTACAATGAGCAGTTCTTC. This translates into CASSLARGYNEQFF.

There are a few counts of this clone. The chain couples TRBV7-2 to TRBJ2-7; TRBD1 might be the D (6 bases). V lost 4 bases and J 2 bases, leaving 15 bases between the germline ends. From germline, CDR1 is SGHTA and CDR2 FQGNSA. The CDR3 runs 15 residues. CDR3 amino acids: CASSYGPGVAYEQYF. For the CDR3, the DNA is TGTGCCAGCAGCTACGGGCCAGGGGTGGCCTACGAGCAGTACTTC.

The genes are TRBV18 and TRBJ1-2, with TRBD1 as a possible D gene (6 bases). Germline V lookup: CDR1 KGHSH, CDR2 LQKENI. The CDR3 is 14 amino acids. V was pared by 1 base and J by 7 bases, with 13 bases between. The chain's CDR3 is CASSPLGGPVGYTF. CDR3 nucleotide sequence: TGTGCCAGCTCACCACTCGGGGGGCCGGTTGGCTACACCTTC.

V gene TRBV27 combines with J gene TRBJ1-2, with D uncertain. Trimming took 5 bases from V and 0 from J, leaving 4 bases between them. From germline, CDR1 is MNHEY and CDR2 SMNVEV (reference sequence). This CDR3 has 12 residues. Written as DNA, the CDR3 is TGTGCCAGCAGTCCTCCTAACTATGGCTACACCTTC. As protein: CASSPPNYGYTF.

The CDR3 nucleotides are TGTGCCAGCAGCTTAGCCGGAGCCGGGACTGGAAACACCATATATTTT. It is translated as CASSLAGAGTGNTIYF. The chain carries TRBV7-9 and TRBJ1-3; D is undetermined. The V end lost 0 bases, the J end lost 2 bases, and 11 bases lay between the germline ends. The CDR3 is made up of 16 amino acids. Germline V gives CDR1 SEHNR, CDR2 FQNEAQ (reference sequence).

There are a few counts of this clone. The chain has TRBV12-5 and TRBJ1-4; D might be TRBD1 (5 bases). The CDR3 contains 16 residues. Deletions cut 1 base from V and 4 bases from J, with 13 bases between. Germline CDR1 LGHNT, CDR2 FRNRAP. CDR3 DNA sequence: TGTGCTAGTGGTTTGGGCAGGGCTCTCGATAATGAAAAACTGTTTTTT. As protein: CASGLGRALDNEKLFF.

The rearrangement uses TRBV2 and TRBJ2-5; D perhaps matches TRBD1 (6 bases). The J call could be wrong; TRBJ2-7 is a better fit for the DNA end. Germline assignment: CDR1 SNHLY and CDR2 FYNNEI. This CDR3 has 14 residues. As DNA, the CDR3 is TGTGCCAGCAGTGATTCTCAGGGGTTCTACGAGCAGTACTTC. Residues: CASSDSQGFYEQYF.

CDR3: CSVEVTGRNTGELFF. For the CDR3, the DNA is TGCAGCGTTGAAGTGACAGGGCGGAACACCGGGGAGCTGTTTTTT. This chain connects TRBV29-1 to TRBJ2-2; 7 bases are a match to TRBD1. CDR1 is SQVTM and CDR2 is ANQGSEA in the germline V gene. This CDR3 spans 15 amino acids. Trimming at V came to 1 base and at J to 1 base, leaving 3 bases not matched to a gene.

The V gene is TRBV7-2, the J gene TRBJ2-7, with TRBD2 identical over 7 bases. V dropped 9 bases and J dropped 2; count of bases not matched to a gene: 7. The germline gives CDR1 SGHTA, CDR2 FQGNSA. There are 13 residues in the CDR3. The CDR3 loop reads CASNSGRTYEQYF. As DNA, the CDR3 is TGTGCCAGTAATAGCGGGCGAACCTACGAGCAGTACTTC.

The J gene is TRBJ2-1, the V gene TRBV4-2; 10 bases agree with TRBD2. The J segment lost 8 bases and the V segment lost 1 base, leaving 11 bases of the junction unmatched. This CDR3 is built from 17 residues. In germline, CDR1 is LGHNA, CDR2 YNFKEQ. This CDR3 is CASSQGVAGGTKDEQFF. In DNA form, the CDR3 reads TGTGCCAGCAGCCAAGGCGTAGCGGGAGGAACAAAGGATGAGCAGTTCTTC.

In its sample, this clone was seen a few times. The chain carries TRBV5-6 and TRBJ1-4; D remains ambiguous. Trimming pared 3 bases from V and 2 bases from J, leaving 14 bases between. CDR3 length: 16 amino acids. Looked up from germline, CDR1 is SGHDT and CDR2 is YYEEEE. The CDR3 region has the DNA TGTGCCAGCAGCTCTCCCCTGTTGGGCACTAATGAAAAACTGTTTTTT. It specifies CASSSPLLGTNEKLFF. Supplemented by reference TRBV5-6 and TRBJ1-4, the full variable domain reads DAGVTQSPTHLIKTRGQQVTLRCSPKSGHDTVSWYQQALGQGPQFIFQYYEEEERQRGNFPDRFSGHQFPNYSSELNVNALLLGDSALYLCASSSPLLGTNEKLFFGSGTQLSVL.

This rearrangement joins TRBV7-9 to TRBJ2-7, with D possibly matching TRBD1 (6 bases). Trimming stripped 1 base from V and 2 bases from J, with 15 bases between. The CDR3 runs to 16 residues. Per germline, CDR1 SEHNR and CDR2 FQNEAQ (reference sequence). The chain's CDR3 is CASSLEGTWTPYEQYF. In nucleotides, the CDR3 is TGTGCCAGCAGCTTAGAGGGGACATGGACCCCCTACGAGCAGTACTTC.

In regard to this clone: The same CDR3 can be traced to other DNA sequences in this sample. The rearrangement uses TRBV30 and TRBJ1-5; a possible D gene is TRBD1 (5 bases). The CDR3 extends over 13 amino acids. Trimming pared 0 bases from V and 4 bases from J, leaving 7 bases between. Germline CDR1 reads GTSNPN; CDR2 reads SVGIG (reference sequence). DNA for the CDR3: TGTGCCTGGAGTGTAACAGGTAATCAGCCCCAGCATTTT. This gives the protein CAWSVTGNQPQHF.

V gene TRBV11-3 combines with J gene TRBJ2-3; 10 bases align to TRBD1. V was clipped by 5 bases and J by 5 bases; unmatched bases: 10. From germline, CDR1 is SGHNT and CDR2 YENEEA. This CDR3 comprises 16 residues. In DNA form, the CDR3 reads TGTGCCAGCAGCCCGGGACAGGGGTTCGATGGAGATACGCAGTATTTT. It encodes CASSPGQGFDGDTQYF.

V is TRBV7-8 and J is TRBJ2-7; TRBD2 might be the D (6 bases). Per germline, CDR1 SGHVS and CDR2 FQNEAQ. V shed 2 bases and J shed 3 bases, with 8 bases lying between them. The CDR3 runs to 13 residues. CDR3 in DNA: TGTGCCAGCAGCTTACCGGGGGTCTACGAGCAGTACTTC. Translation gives CASSLPGVYEQYF.